The 8 T cell receptor beta chains presented below share a single source sample, sequenced in a study of blood T cell repertoires in COVID-19. This table comes from immunoSEQ multiplex PCR, and its TCRdb copy is limited to in-frame clones, with some not included. The table records 200,000 to 250,000 clones, 90% of them present only once. Input material: PBMCs or T cells enriched from blood (not recorded which). Receptors were obtained from a young man who had recovered from COVID-19.

The chain carries TRBV28 and TRBJ1-2; tentatively, D is TRBD1 (5 bases). The CDR3 runs 17 residues. Per germline, CDR1 MDHEN and CDR2 SYDVKM. The V end lost 3 bases, the J end lost 1 base, and 18 bases lay between the germline ends. The CDR3 sequence: CASSFNSRQGLNYGYTF. DNA for the CDR3: TGTGCCAGCAGTTTCAATAGTCGGCAGGGACTTAACTATGGCTACACCTTC.

The chain recombines TRBV6-2 or TRBV6-3 with TRBJ1-4; the D is unclear. The CDR3 runs to 14 residues. V gave up 0 bases and J gave up 11 bases, with 13 bases separating them. The germline gives CDR1 MNHEY, CDR2 SVGEGT. CDR3: CASSYSQERGKLFF. The CDR3 DNA reads as TGTGCCAGCAGTTACTCGCAAGAACGAGGGAAACTGTTTTTT.

The chain has TRBV11-2 and TRBJ2-2; 9 positions agree with TRBD2. Germline values: CDR1 SGHAT, CDR2 FQNNGV. J lost 3 bases, V lost 3 bases, and 5 bases had no gene match. The length of the CDR3 is 16 residues. DNA for the CDR3: TGTGCCAGCAGCTTTAGCGGGAGAAAGGACACCGGGGAGCTGTTTTTT. It encodes CASSFSGRKDTGELFF.

The V call is TRBV7-2, the J call TRBJ2-1, with 13 nucleotides matching TRBD2. Germline V gene lookup returns CDR1 SGHTA and CDR2 FQGNSA. V was clipped by 5 bases and J by 2 bases; unmatched bases: 9. This CDR3 is built from 18 residues. The CDR3 region is CASSPTRLAGGAYNEQFF. In DNA, the CDR3 is TGTGCCAGCAGCCCGACCCGACTAGCGGGAGGCGCCTACAATGAGCAGTTCTTC.

This chain connects TRBV5-1 to TRBJ1-1; 8 bases are a match to TRBD1. J was trimmed by 11 bases and V by 0 bases; bases with no gene match: 9. This CDR3 has 14 amino acids. CDR1 and CDR2 from the germline V gene are SGHRS and YFSETQ. CDR3 protein: CASSLVGAGGDAFF. DNA for the CDR3: TGCGCCAGCAGCTTGGTGGGGGCAGGGGGCGATGCTTTCTTT.

This chain links TRBV6-5 with TRBJ2-7, with 9 bases aligning to TRBD1. The germline gives CDR1 MNHEY, CDR2 SVGAGI. The CDR3 extends over 15 amino acids. V shed 9 bases, J shed 5 bases, and the junction held 14 bases outside the gene matches. CDR3 amino acids: CASSSYGQGSHEQYF. The CDR3 DNA sequence: TGTGCCAGTTCATCCTACGGACAGGGGTCCCACGAGCAGTACTTC.

The chain uses TRBV15 and TRBJ2-2, with 12 bases that match TRBD2. Germline V gene sequence: CDR1 LNHNV, CDR2 YYDKDF (reference sequence). The CDR3 loop spans 17 amino acids. After removal of 1 base from V and 3 bases from J, the junction contained 3 bases not matched to a gene. The CDR3 loop reads CATSRGLAGGDTGELFF. CDR3 in DNA: TGTGCCACCAGCAGAGGCCTAGCGGGAGGGGACACCGGGGAGCTGTTTTTT.

The rearrangement joins TRBV2 to TRBJ1-2; 8 bases line up with TRBD1. The CDR3 loop spans 14 amino acids. Germline V gene sequence: CDR1 SNHLY, CDR2 FYNNEI. J lost 2 bases, V lost 6 bases, and 5 bases had no gene match. CDR3 sequence (DNA): TGTGCCAGCAGCTCCCGGACAGGGAACTATGGCTACACCTTC. Residues: CASSSRTGNYGYTF.